One and the same sample provided the 12 T cell receptor beta chains below, sequenced in a study of beta chain features in type 1 diabetes (dated by TCRdb to about 2018). Library method: the immunoSEQ multiplex PCR assay. The entire isolated RNA was reverse transcribed using the High Capacity cDNA Reverse Transcription Kit, and thus expressed TCRB transcripts were sequenced. As stored in TCRdb, this immuneACCESS dataset retains in-frame rearrangements with V and J assigned. A fraction of the clones does not appear; measured against another copy, unresolved V genes explain less than half of the discrepancy, and the remainder lacks a known reason. The sample data list 900,000 or so clones, and 17% of these were observed just once. The ten largest make up 0.023% of the sample. Sequenced input: naive CD4+ T cells from blood. According to the study, the label for this sample's cell subset or site signals: true naive CD4+ T cells. Receptors were obtained from a woman younger than 30 in good health.

The chain combines TRBV29-1 with TRBJ1-5; 11 bases align to TRBD1. The CDR3 spans 16 residues. Germline lookup yields CDR1 SQVTM and CDR2 ANQGSEA. J gave up 7 bases and V 7 bases, and 15 bases lay outside the gene matches. The CDR3 DNA reads as TGCAGCGCATGGTCTTCGGACAGGGGGCGAGAACAGCCCCAGCATTTT. Amino acids: CSAWSSDRGREQPQHF.

This clone was detected a few times. The rearrangement uses TRBV11-2 and TRBJ2-2; 7 nucleotides agree with TRBD2. The germline V gene encodes CDR1 SGHAT and CDR2 FQNNGV. The length of the CDR3 is 12 residues. V shed 6 bases, J shed 7 bases, and the junction held 2 bases outside the gene matches. CDR3 DNA sequence: TGTGCCAGCAGTCGGACTAGCGGGGAGCTGTTTTTT. This gives the protein CASSRTSGELFF.

DNA for the CDR3: TGTGCCAGCAGCGTAGGGATTAGCGGGAGCCAAGAGACCCAGTACTTC. Encoded protein: CASSVGISGSQETQYF. This sequence joins TRBV9 and TRBJ2-5; 9 nucleotides match TRBD2. The CDR3 sequence is 16 residues long. Per the germline V gene, CDR1 is SGDLS and CDR2 is YYNGEE. Trimming removed 0 bases from V and 1 base from J; junction bases left unmatched: 4.

The CDR3 loop reads CSASSGKQFF. The CDR3 nucleotides read TGCAGTGCTTCTAGCGGTAAGCAGTTCTTC. V is TRBV20-1 and J is TRBJ2-1; 7 positions match TRBD2. From germline, CDR1 is DFQATT and CDR2 SNEGSKA (reference sequence). This CDR3 has 10 amino acids. The V gene end was trimmed by 5 bases and the J gene end by 11 bases; junction bases not matched to a gene: 3.

This clone was counted a few times. The rearrangement links TRBV2 to TRBJ2-2, with D possibly being TRBD2 (5 bases). With 0 bases removed from V and 6 bases from J, the gap between germline ends came to 5 bases. The CDR3 loop spans 13 amino acids. CDR1 is SNHLY and CDR2 is FYNNEI in the germline V gene. The CDR3 reads CASSEAGAGELFF. As DNA, the CDR3 is TGTGCCAGCAGTGAAGCGGGAGCCGGGGAGCTGTTTTTT.

This chain links TRBV2 with TRBJ1-4, with D tentatively TRBD1 (5 bases). The CDR3 runs to 15 residues. CDR1 and CDR2 from the germline V gene are SNHLY and FYNNEI. Trimming shortened V by 6 bases and J by 4 bases, and 15 bases separated the two germline ends. The CDR3 DNA follows: TGTGCCAGCAGCAAACAGGCCAGGGATAATGAAAAACTGTTTTTT. Protein sequence: CASSKQARDNEKLFF.

To note about this clone: Given the absence of the conserved phenylalanine or tryptophan at the CDR3 end, a read error is likely. It is unclear where the CDR3 begins or ends on the DNA, so no DNA is shown, and the CDR3 is as TCRdb lists it. CDR3 protein: CASRRLAGGLLV. The J gene is TRBJ2-3, the V gene TRBV28; the table gives TRBD2 as D, unverified against the DNA. The CDR3 is 12 residues long, ends included. The germline V gene has CDR1 MDHEN and CDR2 SYDVKM.

Only a few counts were recorded for this clone. The chain joins TRBV9 to TRBJ2-2; 10 positions match TRBD2. This CDR3 has 18 residues. The germline V gene encodes CDR1 SGDLS and CDR2 YYNGEE. Germline trimming cut 0 bases from V and 2 bases from J; bases unmatched to any gene: 7. CDR3 nucleotide sequence: TGTGCCAGCAGCGTAGGGGGTAGCGGGAGGCCAAACACCGGGGAGCTGTTTTTT. Translated: CASSVGGSGRPNTGELFF.

The CDR3 region is CASSLTGGQNPGYGYTF. DNA of the CDR3: TGTGCCAGCAGCTTGACGGGTGGGCAGAACCCAGGGTATGGCTACACCTTC. The rearrangement uses TRBV7-3 and TRBJ1-2, with D perhaps matching TRBD1 (5 bases). V was clipped by 3 bases and J by 5 bases, with 22 bases between them. CDR1 is SGHTA and CDR2 is FQGTGA in the germline V gene. The CDR3 contains 17 residues.

J is TRBJ1-5 and V is TRBV6-6; D ambiguous. CDR1 and CDR2 from the germline V gene are MNHNY and SVGAGI (reference sequence). The ends were cut back, 8 bases at V and 4 bases at J, with 9 bases in the middle. This CDR3 has 12 amino acids. The CDR3 DNA follows: TGTGCCAGCGGTGTCCCGAATCAGCCCCAGCATTTT. Its protein is CASGVPNQPQHF.

This clone came up a few times. This chain joins TRBV28 and TRBJ2-7; 9 bases fit TRBD1. Germline V CDR1 and CDR2: MDHEN, SYDVKM. The CDR3 consists of 15 residues. V was clipped by 6 bases and J by 2 bases; unmatched bases: 8. The CDR3, as DNA: TGTGCCAGCAGCCTCTGGACAGGGGTTACCTACGAGCAGTACTTC. It is translated as CASSLWTGVTYEQYF. Filled out from reference TRBV28 and TRBJ2-7, the complete variable domain reads DVKVTQSSRYLVKRTGEKVFLECVQDMDHENMFWYRQDPGLGLRLIYFSYDVKMKEKGDIPEGYSVSREKKERFSLILESASTNQTSMYLCASSLWTGVTYEQYFGPGTRLTVT.

About this clone itself: Other DNA variants within this sample encode the same CDR3. The gene calls are TRBV5-1 and TRBJ2-3, with 10 nucleotides matching TRBD2. Germline V CDR1 and CDR2: SGHRS, YFSETQ. With 4 bases clipped from V and 3 bases from J, the junction kept 5 bases outside the gene matches. This CDR3 comprises 15 residues. The CDR3 loop reads CASSPRTSGTDTQYF. The CDR3, as DNA: TGCGCCAGCAGCCCCCGGACTAGCGGTACAGATACGCAGTATTTT.